This T cell receptor beta chain emerged from a study of blood T cells in healthy people across ages. Notes on this clonotype: Its antigen remains unknown.

CDR3 length: 15 residues. The J segment lost 7 bases and the V segment lost 6 bases, leaving 11 bases of the junction unmatched. Isolated PBMCs totaled at least 7 million in each sample. Together with a sample-barcoded 5' primer, a J-beta primer mix was included in a second PCR lasting 7 to 11 cycles. One entry per CDR3 protein results from TCRdb running MiXCR on the 5' RACE reads. The sample holds about 970,000 distinct CDR3 sequences; 51% are singletons and the top ten take 20% to 25%. General study points: A roughly linear fall in TCR beta diversity per million T cells was seen with increasing age. Long-lived donors exceeded aged donors in naive CD4+ cells and diversity.

Sequencing input: blood. The rearrangement links TRBV12-3 or TRBV12-4 to TRBJ2-1; TRBD2 agrees at 8 bases. The sequence was collected from a woman aged 55-70 years in good health. The CDR3: CASREAGVISNEQFF. CDR3 nucleotide sequence: TGTGCCAGCAGGGAAGCGGGAGTTATTAGTAATGAGCAGTTCTTC.